The following is a T cell receptor beta chain sequence with its context. Clones were read by immunoSEQ multiplex PCR, and TCRdb kept only the in-frame ones, dropping some. The sample includes some 100,000 clones, 96% of them seen just once. Germline V gives CDR1 MGHRA, CDR2 YSYEKL. The CDR3 runs 17 residues. The V end was cut by 1 base, the J end by 0 bases, with 10 bases between. The sample is drawn from a study of siplizumab effects on memory and regulatory T cells. The receptor was derived from a human donor in good health. Sequenced input: naive CD4+ T cells sorted from blood. J is TRBJ2-6 and V is TRBV4-1; unclear D gene. DNA of the CDR3: TGCGCCAGCAGCCAAGGTCCAGTCAGCTCTGGGGCCAACGTCCTGACTTTC. This codes for CASSQGPVSSGANVLTF.